A selection of T cell receptor beta chains follows, all from one sample in a study of T-cell reconstitution after alpha-beta-depleted transplantation in children. Via MiXCR, TCRdb re-called the PCR reads, giving one row per CDR3 protein. The top ten hold roughly 9.7% of the sample, which has some 310,000 distinct CDR3 sequences, 23% seen once. Sequenced here: PBMCs, mostly from graft donor cells, sampled 180 days after TCRalphabeta/CD19-depleted stem cell transplant. Receptor source: a male patient younger than 18 who had a stem cell transplant for acute lymphoblastic leukemia, so the T cells may come from the graft donor. The CDR3 runs from the conserved cysteine through the conserved F or W. The order of the fields is J gene, D gene, V gene, clone size, CDR3 DNA, CDR3 protein. The D gene is left open where the match is weak. Size values are once, few and many counts, or a class for expanded clones, and some rows have none.

>TRBJ1-2|NA|TRBV12-3/TRBV12-4|NA
TGTGCCAGCAGCTTCGGCGCCTACACCTTC
CASSFGAYTF
>TRBJ2-5|TRBD1|TRBV5-1|NA
TGCGCCAGCAGCGTCGACAGGGCAGGAGGGACCCAGTACTTC
CASSVDRAGGTQYF
>TRBJ2-5|TRBD1|TRBV5-6|NA
TGTGCCAGCAGCTTGGAGACAGGGACCCCTCCAGAGACCCAGTACTTC
CASSLETGTPPETQYF
>TRBJ2-1|NA|TRBV7-3|NA
TGTGCCAGCAGCGTATCAGAGTACAATGAGCAGTTCTTC
CASSVSEYNEQFF
>TRBJ2-7|NA|TRBV5-5|NA
TGTGCCAGCAGCTTGATACGGGTAAACTACGAGCAGTACTTC
CASSLIRVNYEQYF
>TRBJ1-3|NA|TRBV2|NA
TGTGCCAGCAGGGGATCTGGAAACACCATATATTTT
CASRGSGNTIYF
>TRBJ2-1|NA|TRBV9|NA
TGTGCCAGCAGCGTAGATATGTATCGGACTTCTTACAATGAGCAGTTCTTC
CASSVDMYRTSYNEQFF
>TRBJ1-5|NA|TRBV5-1|NA
TGCGCCAGCAGCTTGGTGGTTATCGACAGGTTGGGGAATCAGCCCCAGCATTTT
CASSLVVIDRLGNQPQHF
>TRBJ1-5|NA|TRBV4-1|few
TGCGCCAGCAGCCAAGATCCGACAAGGCGACCCCAATCGGCCCAGCATTTT
CASSQDPTRRPQSAQHF
>TRBJ2-1|NA|TRBV7-9|many
TGTGCCAGCAGCTTAACGGGACTGTACAATGAGCAGTTCTTC
CASSLTGLYNEQFF
>TRBJ1-3|TRBD1|TRBV15|few
TGTGCCACCAGCAGAGATTGGGCGAAGACAGGGATATATTTT
CATSRDWAKTGIYF
>TRBJ2-7|TRBD1|TRBV7-6|NA
TGTGCCAGCCGGAGACAGGGGACCCACGAGCAGTACTTC
CASRRQGTHEQYF
>TRBJ2-7|NA|TRBV5-1|many
TGCGCCAGCAGCTTGGGGGCGATGGCGGACGAGCAGTACTTC
CASSLGAMADEQYF
>TRBJ2-3|NA|TRBV7-8|many
TGTGCCAGCAGCCCAACCGGGGATACGCAGTATTTT
CASSPTGDTQYF
>TRBJ2-1|NA|TRBV18|once
TGTGCCAGCTCACCGACAGCCCCTTCGTACAATGAGCAGTTCTTC
CASSPTAPSYNEQFF
>TRBJ2-1|NA|TRBV6-1|NA
TGTGCCAGCAGTGAAGGGGACTGGGACAATGAGCAGTTCTTC
CASSEGDWDNEQFF
>TRBJ2-4|NA|TRBV5-1|NA
TGCGCCAGCAGCTTGGCCCCTGTAGCCAAAAACATTCAGTACTTC
CASSLAPVAKNIQYF
>TRBJ2-7|TRBD2|TRBV5-5|NA
TGTGCCAGCAGCCGCCGACTAGCGGGGGGACCTTACGAGCAGTACTTC
CASSRRLAGGPYEQYF
>TRBJ1-1|NA|TRBV18|once
TGTGCCAGCTCACCACCGAGAGAGAGGACTGAAGCTTTCTTT
CASSPPRERTEAFF
>TRBJ2-5|TRBD1|TRBV20-1|NA
TGCAGTGCTCAGAGGGACAGGGGGCCGGAGACCCAGTACTTC
CSAQRDRGPETQYF
>TRBJ1-2|NA|TRBV5-1|NA
TGCGCCAGCGGCCAGGGACAACCCTATGGCTACACCTTC
CASGQGQPYGYTF
>TRBJ2-1|NA|TRBV9|few
TGTGCCAGCAGCGTAGGTGGAGGGGTCTACAATGAGCAGTTCTTC
CASSVGGGVYNEQFF
>TRBJ2-7|NA|TRBV15|NA
TGTGCCACCAGCAGAGATTCAGGGGACGAGCAGTACTTC
CATSRDSGDEQYF
>TRBJ1-3|NA|TRBV7-9|few
TGTGCCAGCAGCTTCCCGGCCGACACCATATATTTT
CASSFPADTIYF
>TRBJ2-1|NA|TRBV6-2/TRBV6-3|NA
TGTGCCAGCAGTTATTGGGATGAGCAGATCTTC
CASSYWDEQIF
>TRBJ2-3|NA|TRBV25-1|NA
TGTGCCAGCAAAGAGGGAGGAATCCCCACAGATACGCAGTATTTT
CASKEGGIPTDTQYF
>TRBJ1-2|NA|TRBV7-2|few
TGTGCCAGCAGCCCCTGGGGTTCTAACTATGGCTACACCTTC
CASSPWGSNYGYTF
>TRBJ2-2|NA|TRBV5-1|NA
TGCGCCAGCAGCTTGATCCAGGACGGGAACACCGGGGAGCTGTTTTTT
CASSLIQDGNTGELFF
>TRBJ1-6|NA|TRBV7-3|NA
TGTGCCAGCAGCTCGGGACGGCAGAATTCACCCCTCCACTTT
CASSSGRQNSPLHF
>TRBJ2-3|NA|TRBV9|few
TGTGCCAGCAGGAGGGTCTCGATACAGGATACGCAGTATTTT
CASRRVSIQDTQYF
>TRBJ2-3|NA|TRBV19|NA
TGTGCCAGTAGGAACCGGGGACCCTCGTCCACAGATACGCAGTATTTT
CASRNRGPSSTDTQYF
>TRBJ2-5|NA|TRBV7-9|few
TGTGCCAGCAGCTTGCAGGGTTTTATGGAAGAGACCCAGTACTTC
CASSLQGFMEETQYF
>TRBJ2-3|TRBD2|TRBV20-1|NA
TGCAGTGCTAGAGAACTTTGGGATTGGCGGGAGGGCCTCTTCAGCACAGATACGCAGTATTTT
CSARELWDWREGLFSTDTQYF
>TRBJ2-3|NA|TRBV6-1|NA
TGTGCCAGCCTCCGGGGGCTCAGCACAGATACGCAGTATTTT
CASLRGLSTDTQYF
>TRBJ2-3|NA|TRBV3-1|few
TGTGCCAGCAGCCAAGAGGCAGCCTATCGCCTCACAGATACGCAGTATTTT
CASSQEAAYRLTDTQYF
>TRBJ2-5|NA|TRBV29-1|NA
TGCAGCGTTGGACGAGGGCGAAAAGAGACCCAGTACTTC
CSVGRGRKETQYF
>TRBJ2-7|NA|TRBV20-1|many
TGCAGTGCTAGTAATCGCCCCTACGAGCAGTACTTC
CSASNRPYEQYF
>TRBJ1-1|NA|TRBV29-1|NA
TGCAGCGTTGACCAGGGATACACTGAAGCTTTCTTT
CSVDQGYTEAFF
>TRBJ1-2|NA|TRBV12-3/TRBV12-4|NA
TGTGCCAGCAGTTTACGGGATCTTGGCTACACCTTC
CASSLRDLGYTF
>TRBJ2-5|TRBD2|TRBV4-2|NA
TGTGCCAGCAGCCAAGATTACGGGACTAGCGGGAGTCCCCAAGAGACCCAGTACTTC
CASSQDYGTSGSPQETQYF
>TRBJ2-2|NA|TRBV9|many
TGTGCCAGCAGCGTAGTCAGTCGACTGAACACCGGGGAGCTGTTTTTT
CASSVVSRLNTGELFF
>TRBJ2-4|TRBD1|TRBV12-3/TRBV12-4|NA
TGTGCCAGCAGTCCGGGACAGATACTAGCCAAAAACATTCAGTACTTC
CASSPGQILAKNIQYF
>TRBJ2-3|NA|TRBV5-1|few
TGCGCCAGCAGCTTGGTAGGCGGGGGCTTCACAGATACGCAGTATTTT
CASSLVGGGFTDTQYF
>TRBJ1-6|NA|TRBV15|few
TGTGCCACCAGCAGAGATCCCGGGCGGAGCTCACCCCTCCACTTT
CATSRDPGRSSPLHF
>TRBJ2-1|TRBD2|TRBV20-1|few
TGCAGTGCTTCCCGCGGGAGCTTGACCTACAATGAGCAGTTCTTC
CSASRGSLTYNEQFF
>TRBJ2-5|NA|TRBV20-1|few
TGCAGTGCTCCCGGGGACCCTATAGGAGAGACCCAGTACTTC
CSAPGDPIGETQYF
>TRBJ2-7|NA|TRBV12-3/TRBV12-4|NA
TGTGCCAGCAGTTTGAATAAGGGGGCCTACGAGCAGTACTTC
CASSLNKGAYEQYF
>TRBJ1-2|NA|TRBV20-1|NA
TGCAGTGCCCTCCTAAGGGGGATTTCTAGCTATGGCTACACCTTC
CSALLRGISSYGYTF
>TRBJ1-1|NA|TRBV7-8|NA
TGTGCCAGCAGCTTACAGGCCCCGAACACTGAAGCTTTCTTT
CASSLQAPNTEAFF
>TRBJ2-3|TRBD2|TRBV5-1|NA
TGCGCCAGCCGAGCTCCAGCGGGAGGGGGGGCAGATACGCAGTATTTT
CASRAPAGGGADTQYF